The 19 T cell receptor beta chains presented below share a single source sample, sequenced in a study of neoadjuvant anti-PD-1 for oral cavity cancer. Clones were read by immunoSEQ multiplex PCR, and TCRdb kept only the in-frame ones, dropping some. The repertoire holds approximately 67,000 clones, with about four fifths as singletons. Sequencing was performed on PBMCs, taken before nivolumab (anti-PD-1) treatment. The receptors shown here come from a person between 40 and 85 years old with oral cavity squamous cell carcinoma.

In its sample, this clone ranks as medium-sized. The CDR3 region is CASSQGRPGSNQPQHF. The CDR3 DNA sequence: TGCGCCAGCAGCCAAGGTCGACCAGGGAGCAATCAGCCCCAGCATTTT. V and J are TRBV4-1 and TRBJ1-5; tentatively, D is TRBD1 (5 bases). Per germline, CDR1 MGHRA and CDR2 YSYEKL. The length of the CDR3 is 16 residues. Trimming took 1 base from V and 1 from J, leaving 11 bases between them.

V gene TRBV16 combines with J gene TRBJ1-5; D perhaps matches TRBD1 (5 bases). Trimming left V 3 bases short and J 2 bases short, with 11 bases between. The germline V gene has CDR1 KGHSY and CDR2 FQNENV. CDR3 length: 15 residues. CDR3: CASSQVGVGNQPQHF. The CDR3 DNA reads as TGTGCCAGCAGCCAGGTGGGGGTTGGCAATCAGCCCCAGCATTTT.

This clone was detected once. For the CDR3, the DNA is TGTGCATCAGGGGGCTCGACCTACGAGCAGTACTTC. Its translation is CASGGSTYEQYF. The chain uses TRBV28 and TRBJ2-7; TRBD1 agrees at 8 bases. There are 12 residues in the CDR3. CDR1 and CDR2 from the germline V gene are MDHEN and SYDVKM.

The V gene is TRBV11-2, the J gene TRBJ1-1; possibly TRBD1 for D (5 bases). V was clipped by 7 bases and J by 3 bases, with 15 bases between them. Germline V gene lookup returns CDR1 SGHAT and CDR2 FQNNGV. The CDR3 has 14 residues. Here the CDR3 DNA reads TGTGCCAGCACCAACAGGCTGGGGGACACTGAAGCTTTCTTT. The encoded protein is CASTNRLGDTEAFF.

The V gene is TRBV5-4, the J gene TRBJ1-2; tentative D call: TRBD1 (5 bases). V lost 0 bases, J lost 4 bases, and 7 bases lay in between. Germline CDR1 reads SGHNT; CDR2 reads YYREEE (reference sequence). The CDR3 consists of 13 residues. CDR3 region: CASSLAGTYGYTF. The CDR3 nucleotides are TGTGCCAGCAGCTTGGCAGGGACCTATGGCTACACCTTC.

The V call is TRBV5-1, the J call TRBJ1-1; D is unresolved. The CDR3 sequence is 14 residues long. Germline assignment: CDR1 SGHRS and CDR2 YFSETQ. Trimming shortened V by 5 bases and J by 1 base, and 12 bases separated the two germline ends. The CDR3 spells CASRADTGNTEAFF. The CDR3 DNA sequence: TGCGCCAGCAGGGCCGACACCGGGAACACTGAAGCTTTCTTT. Looking up the rest from reference TRBV5-1 and TRBJ1-1 gives the full variable domain: KAGVTQTPRYLIKTRGQQVTLSCSPISGHRSVSWYQQTPGQGLQFLFEYFSETQRNKGNFPGRFSGRQFSNSRSEMNVSTLELGDSALYLCASRADTGNTEAFFGQGTRLTVV.

The rearrangement links TRBV2 to TRBJ1-1, with 8 bases that match TRBD1. Germline-derived CDR1 and CDR2 are SNHLY and FYNNEI. This CDR3 spans 17 amino acids. Germline trimming cut 5 bases from V and 1 base from J; bases unmatched to any gene: 12. CDR3 DNA sequence: TGTGCCAGCAGTTTGACAGGGGTCCTATCCCGGAACACTGAAGCTTTCTTT. It translates to CASSLTGVLSRNTEAFF. The complete variable domain, with remaining parts taken from reference TRBV2 and TRBJ1-1, reads EPEVTQTPSHQVTQMGQEVILRCVPISNHLYFYWYRQILGQKVEFLVSFYNNEISEKSEIFDDQFSVERPDGSNFTLKIRSTKLEDSAMYFCASSLTGVLSRNTEAFFGQGTRLTVV.

J is TRBJ2-1 and V is TRBV19; 9 bases are shared with TRBD2. Germline CDR1 and CDR2: LNHDA and SQIVND (reference sequence). With 3 bases clipped from V and 1 base from J, the junction kept 4 bases outside the gene matches. The CDR3 runs 16 residues. The CDR3 region has the DNA TGTGCCAGTAGTATCATTAGCGGGAGATCCTACAATGAGCAGTTCTTC. This codes for CASSIISGRSYNEQFF.

The V gene is TRBV7-9, the J gene TRBJ2-3, with D possibly matching TRBD2 (6 bases). Germline V gene sequence: CDR1 SEHNR, CDR2 FQNEAQ (reference sequence). This CDR3 contains 15 residues. With 3 bases removed from V and 0 bases from J, the gap between germline ends came to 10 bases. The CDR3 DNA reads as TGTGCCAGCAGCTTGGGGGGAATTAGCACAGATACGCAGTATTTT. This encodes CASSLGGISTDTQYF.

In its sample, this clone was seen once. The CDR3 nucleotides read TGTGCCAGCAGTTTTATGTCGGGGGAAAAACTGTTTTTT. Protein sequence: CASSFMSGEKLFF. This sequence joins TRBV5-5 and TRBJ1-4, with D unclear. V dropped 5 bases and J dropped 8 bases, with 13 bases sitting between them. This CDR3 contains 13 residues. Germline CDR1 reads SGHKS; CDR2 reads YYEKEE (reference sequence).

This clone was picked up a small number of times. The chain is built from TRBV6-5 and TRBJ2-1; 9 nucleotides line up with TRBD2. This CDR3 spans 14 amino acids. Trimming removed 4 bases from V and 9 bases from J; junction bases left unmatched: 7. Germline V lookup: CDR1 MNHEY, CDR2 SVGAGI. Here the CDR3 DNA reads TGTGCCAGCAGTTTAACTAGCGGGTGGGTTGAGCAGTTCTTC. Its protein is CASSLTSGWVEQFF.

The chain employs TRBV7-9 and TRBJ2-5; 11 nucleotides line up with TRBD2. Germline-derived CDR1 and CDR2 are SEHNR and FQNEAQ (reference sequence). V trimming: 8 bases; J trimming: 5 bases; junction bases outside the gene matches: 7. There are 14 residues in the CDR3. The CDR3 sequence is CASYLSGGAETQYF. The CDR3 region has the DNA TGTGCCAGCTACCTTAGCGGGGGGGCTGAGACCCAGTACTTC. Combining the CDR3 with reference TRBV7-9 and TRBJ2-5 gives the whole variable domain DTGVSQNPRHKITKRGQNVTFRCDPISEHNRLYWYRQTLGQGPEFLTYFQNEAQLEKSRLLSDRFSAERPKGSFSTLEIQRTEQGDSAMYLCASYLSGGAETQYFGPGTRLLVL.

The chain employs TRBV2 and TRBJ2-7; the D gene could be TRBD1 or TRBD2 (5 bases each). Deletions cut 10 bases from V and 0 bases from J, with 19 bases between. The germline CDR1 and CDR2 sequences are SNHLY and FYNNEI. The CDR3 runs to 15 residues. CDR3 nucleotide sequence: TGTGCCACCGATCGCCGGGACCGCAGCTCCTACGAGCAGTACTTC. Its translation is CATDRRDRSSYEQYF.

V gene TRBV11-2 combines with J gene TRBJ2-7; D might be TRBD1 (6 bases). The germline V gene encodes CDR1 SGHAT and CDR2 FQNNGV. V lost 5 bases, J lost 3 bases, and 14 bases lay in between. The CDR3 is made up of 14 amino acids. CDR3 DNA: TGTGCCAGCAGCCCAGGGGCTTGGGACTACGAGCAGTACTTC. Translated, it gives CASSPGAWDYEQYF.

In nucleotides, the CDR3 is TGTGCCAGCAGCCCCACAGGTACCCTCTCCTACGAGCAGTACTTC. Protein: CASSPTGTLSYEQYF. The chain joins TRBV5-5 to TRBJ2-7; TRBD1 might be the D (5 bases). Germline CDR1 reads SGHKS; CDR2 reads YYEKEE (reference sequence). The CDR3 totals 15 residues. Trimming removed 4 bases from V and 0 bases from J, with 14 bases in between.

With respect to this clone: The junction does not match germline at one end; this may be a read error. This chain joins TRBV7-2 and TRBJ2-1; 9 bases are a match to TRBD1. CDR1 SGHTA and CDR2 FQGNSA come from the germline V gene. The CDR3 has 16 amino acids. The chain's CDR3 is CASSVALQGARVEQFF. The CDR3 DNA reads TGTGCCAGCAGCGTAGCCCTACAGGGGGCAAGGGTTGAGCAGTTCTTC.

V and J are TRBV30 and TRBJ2-7; D possibly corresponds to TRBD1 (6 bases). This CDR3 is 12 amino acids long. V was shortened by 0 bases and J by 7 bases, with 10 bases between the two germline ends. Germline V gives CDR1 GTSNPN, CDR2 SVGIG (reference sequence). The CDR3 sequence: CAWSVGQPEQYF. The CDR3 region has the DNA TGTGCCTGGAGTGTAGGACAGCCGGAGCAGTACTTC.

The sample holds one count of this clone. The chain carries TRBV7-6 and TRBJ2-3; D gene unclear. CDR3 length equals 15 residues. The germline V gene has CDR1 SGHVS and CDR2 FNYEAQ. Trimming removed 1 base at V and 3 bases at J, with 11 bases between. Written as DNA, the CDR3 is TGTGCCAGCAGCTTAGGGATAGATCTTACAGATACGCAGTATTTT. As protein: CASSLGIDLTDTQYF.

This rearrangement joins TRBV5-6 to TRBJ2-2, with TRBD1 identical over 9 bases. The V and J ends lost 6 bases and 6 bases, in that order; junction bases with no gene match: 9. Germline V lookup: CDR1 SGHDT, CDR2 YYEEEE. The CDR3 has 15 residues. The CDR3 sequence is CASTTRDRAAGELFF. The DNA for the CDR3 is TGTGCCAGCACCACCCGGGACAGGGCTGCCGGGGAGCTGTTTTTT.